This T cell receptor beta chain was found in a study of a mutant IDH1 vaccine in newly diagnosed glioma. Looking at the study overall: Before enrollment, the patients had been treated with radiotherapy alone, temozolomide alone, or both together. Most of them had received both.

TCRdb's copy holds only in-frame clones and misses some; the assay was immunoSEQ multiplex PCR. The data hold roughly 62,000 clones, with around four fifths observed a single time. Time point defined: week 5, during vaccination. The study gave 300 ug of mutant IDH1 20-mer peptide per vaccine dose, with topical imiquimod. Whole-study results and caveats: Top peripheral T cell clonotype shifts appeared unrelated to pseudoprogression.

Worth noting for this clone: Its target is not known.

The sequencing used PBMCs, collected from a glioma patient whose treatment included an IDH1 peptide vaccine. The receptor was derived from a woman between 50 and 59 years old with glioma.

The chain's CDR3 is CASSLGTAGSYEQYF. The CDR3 nucleotides are TGCGCCAGCAGCTTGGGTACAGCTGGGTCCTACGAGCAGTACTTC. The V call is TRBV5-1, the J call TRBJ2-7; D gene unclear. Trimming stripped 0 bases from V and 1 base from J, with 11 bases between. Germline V lookup: CDR1 SGHRS, CDR2 YFSETQ. The CDR3 runs to 15 residues.